This T cell receptor (beta chain) was obtained from a study of CD8+ T cells in alopecia areata. Investigators isolated RNA and reverse transcribed it into cDNA to act as the sequencing template. The protocol was immunoSEQ multiplex PCR, while the TCRdb copy is restricted to in-frame clones and leaves out a portion. The repertoire consists of about 140,000 clones, with 40% to 55% occurring once and the leading ten covering 0.95% to 1%. This CDR3 region has 15 residues. Per germline, CDR1 LNHDA and CDR2 SQIVND (reference sequence). The V segment lost 6 bases and the J segment 2 bases; nucleotides outside the gene matches: 10.

The receptor was derived from a human donor with alopecia areata. The sequenced sample was CD4+ T cells sorted from blood, obtained at week 0. The chain employs TRBV19 and TRBJ2-7, with 7 bases that match TRBD1. CDR3 sequence reads: CASSPGQNMPYEQYF. Here the CDR3 DNA reads TGTGCCAGTAGCCCGGGACAGAACATGCCCTACGAGCAGTACTTC.